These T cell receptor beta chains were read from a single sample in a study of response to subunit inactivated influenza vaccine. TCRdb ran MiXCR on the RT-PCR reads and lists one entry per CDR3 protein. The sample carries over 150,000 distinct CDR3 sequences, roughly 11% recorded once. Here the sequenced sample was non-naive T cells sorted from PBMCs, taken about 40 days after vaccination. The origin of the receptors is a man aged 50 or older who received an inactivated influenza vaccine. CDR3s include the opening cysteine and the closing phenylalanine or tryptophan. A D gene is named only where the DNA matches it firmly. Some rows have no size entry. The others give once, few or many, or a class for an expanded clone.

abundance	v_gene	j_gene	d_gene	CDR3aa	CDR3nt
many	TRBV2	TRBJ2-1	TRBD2	CASSPLGLAGNEQFF	TGTGCCAGCAGTCCGCTGGGACTAGCGGGGAATGAGCAGTTCTTC
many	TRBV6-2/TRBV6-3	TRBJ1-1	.	CASSDEATTEAFF	TGTGCCAGCAGTGACGAGGCAACCACTGAAGCTTTCTTT
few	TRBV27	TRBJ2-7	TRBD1	CASTLVTGGEQYF	TGTGCCAGCACCCTGGTGACAGGGGGCGAGCAGTACTTC
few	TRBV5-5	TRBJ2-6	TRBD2	CASSLAVAGGPGANVLTF	TGTGCCAGCAGCTTGGCGGTAGCGGGAGGGCCCGGGGCCAACGTCCTGACTTTC
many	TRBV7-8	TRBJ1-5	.	CASSPRDRHSNQPQHF	TGTGCCAGCAGCCCCCGGGATAGACATAGCAATCAGCCCCAGCATTTT
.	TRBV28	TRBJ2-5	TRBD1	CASRPGQGRETQYF	TGTGCCAGCAGACCGGGACAGGGTAGGGAGACCCAGTACTTC
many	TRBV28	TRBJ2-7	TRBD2	CASRGTSGRSEQYF	TGTGCCAGCAGAGGGACTAGCGGGAGATCCGAGCAGTACTTC
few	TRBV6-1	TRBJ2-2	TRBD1	CASSGRTGPLNTGELFF	TGTGCCAGCAGTGGACGGACAGGGCCCTTGAACACCGGGGAGCTGTTTTTT
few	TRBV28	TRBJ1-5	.	CASSPSRKGRDQPQHF	TGTGCCAGCAGTCCTTCCCGTAAGGGGCGTGATCAGCCCCAGCATTTT
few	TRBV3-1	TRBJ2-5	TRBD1	CASGDRAETQYF	TGTGCCAGCGGGGACAGGGCTGAGACCCAGTACTTC
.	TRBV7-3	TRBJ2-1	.	CASSLFGADNEQFF	TGTGCCAGCAGCCTCTTCGGGGCGGACAATGAGCAGTTCTTC
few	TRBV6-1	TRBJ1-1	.	CASRTRARENTEAFF	TGTGCCAGCAGGACTAGGGCCAGAGAGAACACTGAAGCTTTCTTT
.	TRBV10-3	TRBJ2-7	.	CAISESQAATEQYF	TGTGCCATCAGTGAGTCGCAGGCCGCTACGGAACAGTACTTC
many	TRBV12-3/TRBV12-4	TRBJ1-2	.	CASSLGGQQVGGYTF	TGTGCCAGCAGTTTAGGGGGGCAGCAGGTTGGTGGCTACACCTTC
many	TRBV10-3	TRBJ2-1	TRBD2	CAISKGLAGGNNEQFF	TGTGCCATCAGTAAAGGGCTAGCGGGGGGTAACAATGAGCAGTTCTTC
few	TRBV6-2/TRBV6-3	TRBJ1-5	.	CASSPSSGRRQPQHF	TGTGCCAGCAGCCCATCGTCAGGGAGGCGTCAGCCCCAGCATTTT
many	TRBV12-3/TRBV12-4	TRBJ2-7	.	CASSSLLDNEQYF	TGTGCCAGCAGTTCATTACTGGATAACGAGCAGTACTTC
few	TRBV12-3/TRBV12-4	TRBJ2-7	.	CASSTLDIYEQYF	TGTGCCAGCAGCACCCTGGACATCTACGAGCAGTACTTC
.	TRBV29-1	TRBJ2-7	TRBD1	CSVELRGLHYEQYF	TGCAGCGTGGAACTCAGGGGGCTGCACTACGAGCAGTACTTC
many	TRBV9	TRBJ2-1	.	CASSVGGASYNEQFF	TGTGCCAGCAGCGTAGGGGGGGCCTCCTACAATGAGCAGTTCTTC
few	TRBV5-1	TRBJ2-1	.	CASSLTSLNEQFF	TGCGCCAGCAGCTTGACCAGCCTCAATGAGCAGTTCTTC
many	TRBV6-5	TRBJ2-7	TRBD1	CASSYIQGDVEQYF	TGTGCCAGCAGTTACATTCAGGGGGATGTCGAGCAGTACTTC